The 17 T cell receptor beta chains in this list originate from one sample, sequenced in a study of blood T cell repertoires in COVID-19 (dated by TCRdb to about 2020). Receptor amplification or capture employed the immunoSEQ multiplex PCR assay. What TCRdb holds here is the immuneACCESS table cut down to in-frame rearrangements. Part of the clones is not present; checked against another copy, under half of the missing clones reflect an unresolved V gene, and the others are unexplained. In this sample the table shows around 300,000 clones, 65% to 90% of which occur a single time. The ten most abundant clones make up just over 7% of the sample. Sequencing used peripheral blood. These receptors came from a human donor in a cohort sampled during active COVID-19.

The chain uses TRBV27 and TRBJ2-7; TRBD1 agrees at 7 bases. Germline-derived CDR1 and CDR2 are MNHEY and SMNVEV (reference sequence). The length of the CDR3 is 15 residues. V was pared by 4 bases and J by 3 bases, with 9 bases of the junction left unmatched. CDR3 nucleotide sequence: TGTGCCAGCAGTTCCCCCGACAGGGAATTCTACGAGCAGTACTTC. Amino acid sequence: CASSSPDREFYEQYF.

This CDR3 reads CASSPGFYNEQFF. The CDR3 coding sequence is TGTGCCAGCAGCCCGGGGTTCTACAATGAGCAGTTCTTC. The genes are TRBV7-8 and TRBJ2-1; the D gene is possibly TRBD2 (5 bases). The length of the CDR3 is 13 residues. Trimming stripped 5 bases from V and 3 bases from J, with 8 bases between. Germline V gene data show CDR1 as SGHVS and CDR2 as FQNEAQ.

This clone was observed a few times. The chain joins TRBV30 to TRBJ1-5, with 8 nucleotides matching TRBD1. The germline CDR1 and CDR2 sequences are GTSNPN and SVGIG (reference sequence). Germline trimming cut 2 bases from V and 5 bases from J; bases unmatched to any gene: 2. The CDR3 runs 13 residues. CDR3 region: CAWSHRGYQPQHF. CDR3 DNA sequence: TGTGCCTGGAGTCACAGGGGGTATCAGCCCCAGCATTTT.

The rearrangement joins TRBV5-1 to TRBJ2-5; tentative D call: TRBD2 (5 bases). Germline CDR1 is SGHRS and CDR2 is YFSETQ. Trimming cost V 4 bases and J 3 bases, with 19 bases left between them. The CDR3 length is 16 residues. CDR3 protein: CASSTLRAAGKETQYF. CDR3 bases: TGCGCCAGCAGCACATTAAGAGCGGCAGGCAAAGAGACCCAGTACTTC.

This chain uses TRBV19 with TRBJ2-2, with a weak D call TRBD1 (5 bases). Deletions cut 5 bases from V and 6 bases from J, with 10 bases between. Per germline, CDR1 LNHDA and CDR2 SQIVND (reference sequence). There are 13 residues in the CDR3. The CDR3 DNA is TGTGCCAGTAGTCAGGACAACCCCGGGGAGCTGTTTTTT. Protein product: CASSQDNPGELFF.

This clone has only a few counts. This chain links TRBV11-2 with TRBJ2-3; TRBD2 aligns across 12 bases. The germline V gene encodes CDR1 SGHAT and CDR2 FQNNGV. The V gene end was trimmed by 1 base and the J gene end by 4 bases; junction bases not matched to a gene: 9. This CDR3 is 18 amino acids long. The CDR3 protein is CASSLAGASGGAADTQYF. The CDR3 nucleotides read TGTGCCAGCAGCTTAGCCGGGGCTAGCGGGGGGGCAGCAGATACGCAGTATTTT.

CDR3 protein: CTSSPGEGERETQYF. In DNA, the CDR3 is TGCACCAGCAGCCCCGGGGAGGGCGAGAGGGAGACCCAGTACTTC. The chain joins TRBV1 to TRBJ2-5; the table's D call of TRBD2 was not tested on the DNA. TRBV1 represents a pseudogene. The CDR3 has 15 residues.

The chain combines TRBV6-5 with TRBJ2-4; 8 nucleotides line up with TRBD1. Per germline, CDR1 MNHEY and CDR2 SVGAGI. CDR3 length equals 15 residues. The V and J ends lost 0 bases and 8 bases, in that order; junction bases with no gene match: 6. The CDR3 DNA reads TGTGCCAGCAGTTACTCGAACAGGGGGACCGACATTCAGTACTTC. This gives the protein CASSYSNRGTDIQYF.

The chain has TRBV19 and TRBJ2-7; possibly TRBD1 for D (6 bases). Germline lookup yields CDR1 LNHDA and CDR2 SQIVND (reference sequence). CDR3 length: 14 amino acids. V lost 5 bases to trimming and J lost 6 bases, with 17 bases between them. As DNA, the CDR3 is TGTGCCAGTAGTGCATACAGGGACGGGTCCGAGCAGTACTTC. Translated: CASSAYRDGSEQYF.

V is TRBV7-2 and J is TRBJ1-1, with D uncertain. This CDR3 has 15 residues. Germline V gives CDR1 SGHTA, CDR2 FQGNSA. Trimming took 6 bases from V and 1 from J, leaving 15 bases between them. The CDR3 sequence: CASSTRAGGNTEAFF. The CDR3 DNA sequence: TGTGCCAGCAGTACCCGGGCCGGAGGGAACACTGAAGCTTTCTTT.

This chain uses TRBV5-4 with TRBJ1-1; TRBD1 agrees at 7 bases. Per the germline V gene, CDR1 is SGHNT and CDR2 is YYREEE (reference sequence). V shed 3 bases and J 5 bases; nucleotides not matched to a gene: 7. This CDR3 spans 14 amino acids. This CDR3 is CASSYRGPGTEAFF. CDR3 coding DNA: TGTGCCAGCAGCTACAGGGGACCTGGAACTGAAGCTTTCTTT. Supplemented by reference TRBV5-4 and TRBJ1-1, the full variable domain reads ETGVTQSPTHLIKTRGQQVTLRCSSQSGHNTVSWYQQALGQGPQFIFQYYREEENGRGNFPPRFSGLQFPNYSSELNVNALELDDSALYLCASSYRGPGTEAFFGQGTRLTVV.

The chain combines TRBV29-1 with TRBJ2-6, with 7 nucleotides matching TRBD1. CDR1 SQVTM and CDR2 ANQGSEA come from the germline V gene. J was trimmed by 19 bases and V by 0 bases; bases with no gene match: 6. This CDR3 spans 11 amino acids. The CDR3 DNA reads as TGCAGCGTTGAAGAAGGGGGCCCCGTCACTTTC. Translated, it gives CSVEEGGPVTF.

The chain recombines TRBV18 with TRBJ2-7; TRBD2 matches at 8 bases. Unmatched junction bases numbered 10, after V lost 3 bases and J lost 6 bases. The length of the CDR3 is 15 residues. Germline V gives CDR1 KGHSH, CDR2 LQKENI. As DNA, the CDR3 is TGTGCCAGCTCACCGTTCAGCGGGGGTGATCTCGAGCAGTACTTC. It codes for CASSPFSGGDLEQYF. Supplemented by reference TRBV18 and TRBJ2-7, the full variable domain reads NAGVMQNPRHLVRRRGQEARLRCSPMKGHSHVYWYRQLPEEGLKFMVYLQKENIIDESGMPKERFSAEFPKEGPSILRIQQVVRGDSAAYFCASSPFSGGDLEQYFGPGTRLTVT.

The genes are TRBV5-5 and TRBJ1-5, with D perhaps TRBD1 (5 bases). Germline V gene data show CDR1 as SGHKS and CDR2 as YYEKEE (reference sequence). Between the trimmed V and J ends, which lost 4 bases and 6 bases, there was a span of 20 bases. This CDR3 comprises 16 residues. The CDR3 nucleotides are TGTGCCAGCAGCAGGAGTGACGCAGGGTCGGGTCAGCCCCAGCATTTT. Amino acid sequence: CASSRSDAGSGQPQHF.

The chain employs TRBV12-3 or TRBV12-4 and TRBJ1-1; the D gene is possibly TRBD1 (5 bases). Trimming removed 5 bases at V and 11 bases at J, with 15 bases between. The CDR3 sequence is 12 residues long. The chain's CDR3 is CASSLGLVRAFF. The DNA of the CDR3 is TGTGCCAGCAGTCTGGGGCTGGTTCGGGCTTTCTTT.

The chain joins TRBV7-9 to TRBJ1-3, with D unresolved. V dropped 0 bases and J dropped 1 base, with 7 bases sitting between them. The CDR3 has 15 residues. The germline V gene encodes CDR1 SEHNR and CDR2 FQNEAQ (reference sequence). CDR3 protein: CASSLALTSGNTIYF. The CDR3 DNA sequence: TGTGCCAGCAGCTTAGCCCTGACATCTGGAAACACCATATATTTT.

This clone occurred once. This chain joins TRBV2 and TRBJ2-1, with TRBD2 as a possible D gene (7 bases). Germline V CDR1 and CDR2: SNHLY, FYNNEI. Trimming took off 9 bases at V and 4 bases at J, with 13 bases between the two ends. The CDR3 sequence is 13 residues long. CDR3 loop: CARGGTNYNEQFF. As DNA, the CDR3 is TGTGCCAGGGGAGGGACAAATTACAATGAGCAGTTCTTC.